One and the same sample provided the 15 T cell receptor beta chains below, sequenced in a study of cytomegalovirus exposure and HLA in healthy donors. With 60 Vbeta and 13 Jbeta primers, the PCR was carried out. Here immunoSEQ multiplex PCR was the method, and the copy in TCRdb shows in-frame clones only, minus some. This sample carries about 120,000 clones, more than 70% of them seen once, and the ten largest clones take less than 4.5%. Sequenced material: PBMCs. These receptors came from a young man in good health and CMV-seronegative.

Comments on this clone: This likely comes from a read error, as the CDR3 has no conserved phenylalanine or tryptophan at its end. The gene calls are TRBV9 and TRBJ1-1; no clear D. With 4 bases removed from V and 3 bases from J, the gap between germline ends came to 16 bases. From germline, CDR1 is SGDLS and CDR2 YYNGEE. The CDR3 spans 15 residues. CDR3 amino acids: CASSPLGEFDTEAFL. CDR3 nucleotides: TGTGCCAGCAGCCCCCTGGGAGAATTTGACACTGAAGCTTTCCTT.

The CDR3 DNA reads TGTGCCAGCAGCGGACAGGGCGGAAGTAACTATGGCTACACCTTC. Amino acids: CASSGQGGSNYGYTF. The genes are TRBV2 and TRBJ1-2; 8 bases agree with TRBD1. With 6 bases clipped from V and 1 base from J, the junction kept 7 bases outside the gene matches. Germline CDR1 reads SNHLY; CDR2 reads FYNNEI. There are 15 residues in the CDR3. Based on the CDR3 plus reference TRBV2 and TRBJ1-2, the full variable domain is EPEVTQTPSHQVTQMGQEVILRCVPISNHLYFYWYRQILGQKVEFLVSFYNNEISEKSEIFDDQFSVERPDGSNFTLKIRSTKLEDSAMYFCASSGQGGSNYGYTFGSGTRLTVV.

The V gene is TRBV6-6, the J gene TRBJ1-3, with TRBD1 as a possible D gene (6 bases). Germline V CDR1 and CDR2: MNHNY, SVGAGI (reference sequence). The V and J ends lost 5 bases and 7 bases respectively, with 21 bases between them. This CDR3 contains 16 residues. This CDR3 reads CASSNPGAPPLNTIYF. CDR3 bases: TGTGCCAGCAGTAATCCAGGGGCGCCCCCGCTTAACACCATATATTTT.

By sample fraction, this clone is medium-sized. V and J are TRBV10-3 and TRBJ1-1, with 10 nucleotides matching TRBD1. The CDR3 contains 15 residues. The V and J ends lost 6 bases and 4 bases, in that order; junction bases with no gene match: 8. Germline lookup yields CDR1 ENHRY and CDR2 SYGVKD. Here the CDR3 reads CAISPRDRGLTEAFF. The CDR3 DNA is TGTGCCATCAGCCCCCGGGACAGGGGACTCACTGAAGCTTTCTTT.

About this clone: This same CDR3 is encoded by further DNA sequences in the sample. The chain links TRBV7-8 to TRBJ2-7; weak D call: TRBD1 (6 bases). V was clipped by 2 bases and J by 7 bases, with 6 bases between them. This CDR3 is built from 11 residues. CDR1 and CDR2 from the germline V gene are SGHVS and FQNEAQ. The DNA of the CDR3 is TGTGCCAGCAGCTTAAGGGGGGAGCAGTACTTC. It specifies CASSLRGEQYF.

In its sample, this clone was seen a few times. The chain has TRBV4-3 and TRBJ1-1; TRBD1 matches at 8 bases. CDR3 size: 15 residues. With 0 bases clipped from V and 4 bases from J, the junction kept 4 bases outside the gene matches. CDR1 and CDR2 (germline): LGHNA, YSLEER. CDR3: CASSQDKDRATEAFF. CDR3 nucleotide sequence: TGCGCCAGCAGCCAAGATAAGGACAGGGCCACTGAAGCTTTCTTT.

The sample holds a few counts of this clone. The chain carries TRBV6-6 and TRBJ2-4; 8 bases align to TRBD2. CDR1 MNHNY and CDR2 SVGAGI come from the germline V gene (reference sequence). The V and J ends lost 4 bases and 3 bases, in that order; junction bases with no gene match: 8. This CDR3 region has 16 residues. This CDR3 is CASSFMRGVGKNIQYF. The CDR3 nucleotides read TGTGCCAGCAGTTTTATGCGGGGGGTGGGCAAAAACATTCAGTACTTC.

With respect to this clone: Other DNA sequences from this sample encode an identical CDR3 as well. CDR3 nucleotides: TGTGCCAGCAGAGAGAGCGGGGGGATAGTCTACGAGCAGTACTTC. This translates into CASRESGGIVYEQYF. The rearrangement uses TRBV28 and TRBJ2-7; 9 bases agree with TRBD2. V shed 6 bases, J shed 3 bases, and the junction held 9 bases outside the gene matches. This CDR3 spans 15 amino acids. The germline CDR1 and CDR2 sequences are MDHEN and SYDVKM.

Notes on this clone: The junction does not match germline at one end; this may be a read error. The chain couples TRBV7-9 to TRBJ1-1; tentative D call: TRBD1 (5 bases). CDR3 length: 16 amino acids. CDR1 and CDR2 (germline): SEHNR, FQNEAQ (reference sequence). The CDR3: CSSSPSGAQPPTEAFF. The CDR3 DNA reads TGTTCCAGCAGTCCCAGTGGGGCACAGCCCCCCACTGAAGCTTTCTTT. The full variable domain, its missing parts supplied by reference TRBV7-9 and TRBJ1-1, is DTGVSQNPRHKITKRGQNVTFRCDPISEHNRLYWYRQTLGQGPEFLTYFQNEAQLEKSRLLSDRFSAERPKGSFSTLEIQRTEQGDSAMYLCSSSPSGAQPPTEAFFGQGTRLTVV.

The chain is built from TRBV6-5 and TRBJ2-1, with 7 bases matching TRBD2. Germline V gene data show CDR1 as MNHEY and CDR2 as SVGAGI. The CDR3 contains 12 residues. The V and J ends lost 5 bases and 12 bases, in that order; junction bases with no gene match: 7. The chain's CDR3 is CASSQGLGGQFF. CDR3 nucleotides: TGTGCCAGCAGTCAAGGACTAGGTGGGCAGTTCTTC.

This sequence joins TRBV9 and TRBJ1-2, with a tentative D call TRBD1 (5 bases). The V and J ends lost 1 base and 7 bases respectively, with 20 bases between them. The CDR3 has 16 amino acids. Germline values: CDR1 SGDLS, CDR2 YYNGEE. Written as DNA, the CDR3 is TGTGCCAGCAGCGTACTATTAGGAGGGGCGGGAGGTGGCTACACCTTC. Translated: CASSVLLGGAGGGYTF.

Written as DNA, the CDR3 is TGTGCCAGCAGCCTGGGACAGGGGGGCTATGGCTACACCTTC. Protein product: CASSLGQGGYGYTF. The chain has TRBV5-6 and TRBJ1-2, with 11 nucleotides matching TRBD1. Germline assignment: CDR1 SGHDT and CDR2 YYEEEE. This CDR3 is built from 14 residues. The J segment lost 4 bases and the V segment lost 4 bases, leaving 3 bases of the junction unmatched. The full variable domain, in which reference TRBV5-6 and TRBJ1-2 provide the parts outside the CDR3, is DAGVTQSPTHLIKTRGQQVTLRCSPKSGHDTVSWYQQALGQGPQFIFQYYEEEERQRGNFPDRFSGHQFPNYSSELNVNALLLGDSALYLCASSLGQGGYGYTFGSGTRLTVV.

CDR3 nucleotide sequence: TGCGCCAGCAGCCACCGACAGAGCTCCAATCAGCCCCAGCATTTT. Amino acids: CASSHRQSSNQPQHF. The V gene is TRBV4-1, the J gene TRBJ1-5; D may be TRBD1 (5 bases). The CDR3 contains 15 residues. Germline CDR1 and CDR2: MGHRA and YSYEKL. Trimming took off 3 bases at V and 3 bases at J, with 12 bases between the two ends.

The CDR3 DNA reads as TGTGCCAGCAGCAAGGGACTAGCGGGGGGGAGACACTCCTACGAGCAGTACTTC. The encoded protein is CASSKGLAGGRHSYEQYF. This chain joins TRBV21-1 and TRBJ2-7; the table names TRBD2, a call not compared with the DNA. TRBV21-1 is designated a pseudogene. The CDR3 covers 18 residues.

The chain's CDR3 is CASSASAGGSDTQYF. CDR3 DNA: TGTGCCAGCAGTGCCTCCGCGGGGGGAAGCGATACGCAGTATTTT. The chain joins TRBV28 to TRBJ2-3, with TRBD2 identical over 8 bases. Germline loops: CDR1 MDHEN, CDR2 SYDVKM. V shed 5 bases and J 6 bases; nucleotides not matched to a gene: 10. This CDR3 has 15 residues.